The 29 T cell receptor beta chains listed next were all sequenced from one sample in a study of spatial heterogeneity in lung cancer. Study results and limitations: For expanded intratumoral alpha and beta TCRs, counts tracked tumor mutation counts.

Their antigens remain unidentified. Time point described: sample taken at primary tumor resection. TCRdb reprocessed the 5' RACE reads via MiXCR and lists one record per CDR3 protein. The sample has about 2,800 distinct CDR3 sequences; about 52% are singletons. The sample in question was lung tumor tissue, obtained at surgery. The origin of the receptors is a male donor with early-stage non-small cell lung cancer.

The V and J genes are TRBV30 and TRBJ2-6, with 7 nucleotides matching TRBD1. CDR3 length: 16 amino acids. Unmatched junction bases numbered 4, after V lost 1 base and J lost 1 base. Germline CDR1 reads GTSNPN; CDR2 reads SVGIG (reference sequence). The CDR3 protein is CAWSDPRGSGANVLTF. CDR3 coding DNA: TGTGCCTGGAGTGACCCCAGGGGGTCTGGGGCCAACGTCCTGACTTTC. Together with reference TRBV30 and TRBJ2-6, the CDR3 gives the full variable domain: SQTIHQWPATLVQPVGSPLSLECTVEGTSNPNLYWYRQAAGRGLQLLFYSVGIGQISSEVPQNLSASRPQDRQFILSSKKLLLSDSGFYLCAWSDPRGSGANVLTFGAGSRLTVL.

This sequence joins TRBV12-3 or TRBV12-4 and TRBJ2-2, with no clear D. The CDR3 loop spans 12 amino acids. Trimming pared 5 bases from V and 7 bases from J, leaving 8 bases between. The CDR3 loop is CASSPWGGELFF. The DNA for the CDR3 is TGTGCCAGCAGTCCCTGGGGCGGGGAGCTGTTTTTT.

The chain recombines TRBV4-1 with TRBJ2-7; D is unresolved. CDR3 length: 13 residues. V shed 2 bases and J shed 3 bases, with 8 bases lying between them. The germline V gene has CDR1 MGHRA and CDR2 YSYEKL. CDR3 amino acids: CASSQPGDYEQYF. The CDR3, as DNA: TGCGCCAGCAGCCAACCCGGAGACTACGAGCAGTACTTC.

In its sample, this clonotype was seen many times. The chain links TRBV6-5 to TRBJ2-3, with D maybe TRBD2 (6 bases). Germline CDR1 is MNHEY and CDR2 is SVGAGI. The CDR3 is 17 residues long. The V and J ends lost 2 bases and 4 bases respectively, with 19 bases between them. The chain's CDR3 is CASSYQNPGLSPDTQYF. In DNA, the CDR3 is TGTGCCAGCAGTTACCAAAATCCGGGACTTTCCCCAGATACGCAGTATTTT.

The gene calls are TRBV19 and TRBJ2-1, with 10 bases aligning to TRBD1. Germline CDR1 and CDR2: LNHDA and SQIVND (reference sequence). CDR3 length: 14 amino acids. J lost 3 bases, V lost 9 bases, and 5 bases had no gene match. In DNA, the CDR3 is TGTGCCAGCAGTCGGACAGGGGGCTACAATGAGCAGTTCTTC. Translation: CASSRTGGYNEQFF.

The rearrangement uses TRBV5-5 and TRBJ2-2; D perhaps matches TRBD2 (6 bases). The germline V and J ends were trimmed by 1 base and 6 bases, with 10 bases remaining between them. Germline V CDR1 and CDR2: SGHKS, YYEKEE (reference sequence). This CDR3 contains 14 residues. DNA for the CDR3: TGTGCCAGCAGCTTGCGGGGGAGCGCCGGGGAGCTGTTTTTT. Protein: CASSLRGSAGELFF.

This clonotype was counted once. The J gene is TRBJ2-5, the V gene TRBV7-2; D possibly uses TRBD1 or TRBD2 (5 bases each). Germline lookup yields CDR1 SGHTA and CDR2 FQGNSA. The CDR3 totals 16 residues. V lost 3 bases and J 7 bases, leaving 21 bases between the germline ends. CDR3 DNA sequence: TGTGCCAGCAGCTTTAAACCCCAGGGAATTGAGGGGACCCAGTACTTC. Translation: CASSFKPQGIEGTQYF.

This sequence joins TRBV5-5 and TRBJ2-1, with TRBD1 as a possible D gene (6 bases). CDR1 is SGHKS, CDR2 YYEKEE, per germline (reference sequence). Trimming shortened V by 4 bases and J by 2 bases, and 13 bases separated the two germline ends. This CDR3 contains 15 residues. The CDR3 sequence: CASSPAGETYNEQFF. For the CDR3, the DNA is TGTGCCAGCAGCCCCGCAGGGGAGACCTACAATGAGCAGTTCTTC.

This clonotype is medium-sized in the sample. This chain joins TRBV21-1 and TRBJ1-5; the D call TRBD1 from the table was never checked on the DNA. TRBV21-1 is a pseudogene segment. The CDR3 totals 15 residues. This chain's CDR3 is CASSKGTDGGQPQHF. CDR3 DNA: TGTGCCAGCAGCAAAGGCACAGACGGGGGTCAGCCCCAGCATTTT.

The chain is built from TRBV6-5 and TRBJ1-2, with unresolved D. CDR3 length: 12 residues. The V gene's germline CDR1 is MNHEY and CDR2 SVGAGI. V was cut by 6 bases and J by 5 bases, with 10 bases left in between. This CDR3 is CASRQTAYGYTF. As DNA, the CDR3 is TGTGCCAGCAGGCAAACAGCATATGGCTACACCTTC.

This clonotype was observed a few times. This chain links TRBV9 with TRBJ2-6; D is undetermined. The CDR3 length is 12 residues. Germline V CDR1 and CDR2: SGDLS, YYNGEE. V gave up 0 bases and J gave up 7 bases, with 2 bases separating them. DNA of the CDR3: TGTGCCAGCAGCGTAGACGCCAACGTCCTGACTTTC. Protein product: CASSVDANVLTF. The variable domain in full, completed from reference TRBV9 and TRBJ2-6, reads DSGVTQTPKHLITATGQRVTLRCSPRSGDLSVYWYQQSLDQGLQFLIQYYNGEERAKGNILERFSAQQFPDLHSELNLSSLELGDSALYFCASSVDANVLTFGAGSRLTVL.

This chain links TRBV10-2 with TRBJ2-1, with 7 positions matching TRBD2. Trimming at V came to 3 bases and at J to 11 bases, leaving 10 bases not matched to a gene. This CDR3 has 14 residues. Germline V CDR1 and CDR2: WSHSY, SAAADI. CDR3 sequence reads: CASSDTGGVFQQFF. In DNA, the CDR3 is TGCGCCAGCAGTGATACGGGGGGAGTTTTCCAGCAGTTCTTC.

CDR3 DNA: TGTGCCAGCAGCTATGGACTAGCGGGGAATATAAGAGCCAAAAACATTCAGTACTTC. Encoded protein: CASSYGLAGNIRAKNIQYF. The chain couples TRBV7-2 to TRBJ2-4; TRBD2 matches 12 bases. CDR3 length: 19 amino acids. The J segment lost 0 bases and the V segment lost 4 bases, leaving 10 bases of the junction unmatched. Germline loops: CDR1 SGHTA, CDR2 FQGNSA.

The CDR3 region is CAWSPQGFEQYF. CDR3 nucleotide sequence: TGTGCCTGGAGTCCACAGGGGTTTGAGCAGTACTTC. The chain joins TRBV30 to TRBJ2-7; 7 bases map to TRBD1. With V trimmed by 2 bases and J by 7 bases, 5 bases remained unmatched. Germline V gene data show CDR1 as GTSNPN and CDR2 as SVGIG (reference sequence). This CDR3 comprises 12 residues.

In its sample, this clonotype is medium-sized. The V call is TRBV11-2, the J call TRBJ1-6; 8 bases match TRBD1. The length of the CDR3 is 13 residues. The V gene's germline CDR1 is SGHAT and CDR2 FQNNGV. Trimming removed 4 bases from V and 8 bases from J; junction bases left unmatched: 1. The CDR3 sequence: CASSSDRDSPLHF. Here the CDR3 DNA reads TGTGCCAGCAGCTCGGACAGGGATTCACCCCTCCACTTT.

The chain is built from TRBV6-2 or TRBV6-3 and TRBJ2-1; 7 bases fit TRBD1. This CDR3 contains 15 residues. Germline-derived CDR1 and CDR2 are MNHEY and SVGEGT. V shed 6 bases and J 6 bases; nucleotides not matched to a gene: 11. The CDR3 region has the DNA TGTGCCAGCAGCCGGAGACAGGGAGCCCTCAATGAGCAGTTCTTC. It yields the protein CASSRRQGALNEQFF.

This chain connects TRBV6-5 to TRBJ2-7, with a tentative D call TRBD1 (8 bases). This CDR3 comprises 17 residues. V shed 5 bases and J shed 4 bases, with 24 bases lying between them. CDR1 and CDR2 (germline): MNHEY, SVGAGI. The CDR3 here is CASSTFGGQGAMYEQYF. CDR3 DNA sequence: TGTGCCAGCAGTACCTTCGGGGGGCAGGGGGCAATGTACGAGCAGTACTTC.

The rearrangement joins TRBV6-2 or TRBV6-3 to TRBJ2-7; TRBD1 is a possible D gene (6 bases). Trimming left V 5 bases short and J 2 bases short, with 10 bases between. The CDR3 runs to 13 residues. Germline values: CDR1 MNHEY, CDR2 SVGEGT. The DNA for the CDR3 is TGTGCCAGCAGTCGACCAGGGGCCTACGAGCAGTACTTC. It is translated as CASSRPGAYEQYF.

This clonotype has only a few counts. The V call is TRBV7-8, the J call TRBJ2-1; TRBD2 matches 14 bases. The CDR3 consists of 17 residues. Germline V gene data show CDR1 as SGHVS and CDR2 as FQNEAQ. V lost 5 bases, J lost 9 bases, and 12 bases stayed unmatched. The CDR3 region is CASSHRRGLAGATEQFF. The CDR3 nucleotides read TGTGCCAGCAGCCACAGGAGGGGACTAGCGGGGGCCACTGAGCAGTTCTTC.

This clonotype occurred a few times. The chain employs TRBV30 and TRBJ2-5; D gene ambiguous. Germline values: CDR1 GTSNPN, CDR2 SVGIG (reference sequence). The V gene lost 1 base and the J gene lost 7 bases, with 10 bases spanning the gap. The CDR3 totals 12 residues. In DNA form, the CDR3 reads TGTGCCTGGAGTGCGTACAGCCGGACCCAGTACTTC. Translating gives CAWSAYSRTQYF. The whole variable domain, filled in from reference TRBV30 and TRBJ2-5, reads SQTIHQWPATLVQPVGSPLSLECTVEGTSNPNLYWYRQAAGRGLQLLFYSVGIGQISSEVPQNLSASRPQDRQFILSSKKLLLSDSGFYLCAWSAYSRTQYFGPGTRLLVL.

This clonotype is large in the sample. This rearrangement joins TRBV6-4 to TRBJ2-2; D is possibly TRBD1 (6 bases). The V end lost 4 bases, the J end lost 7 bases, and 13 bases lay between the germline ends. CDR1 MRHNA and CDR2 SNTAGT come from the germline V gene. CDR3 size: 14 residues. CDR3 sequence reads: CASSASGAGGELFF. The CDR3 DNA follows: TGTGCCAGCAGTGCCTCAGGGGCAGGCGGGGAGCTGTTTTTT.

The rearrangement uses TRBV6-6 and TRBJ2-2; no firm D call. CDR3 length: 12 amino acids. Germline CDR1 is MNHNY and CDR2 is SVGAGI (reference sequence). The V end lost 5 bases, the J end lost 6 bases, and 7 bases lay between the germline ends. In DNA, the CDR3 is TGTGCCAGCAGTAACCCCCCCGGGGAGCTGTTTTTT. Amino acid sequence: CASSNPPGELFF.

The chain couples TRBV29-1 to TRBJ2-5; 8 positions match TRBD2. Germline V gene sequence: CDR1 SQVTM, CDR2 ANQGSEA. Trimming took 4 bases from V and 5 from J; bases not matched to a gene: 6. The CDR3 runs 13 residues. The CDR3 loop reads CSVGGGPGETQYF. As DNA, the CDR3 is TGCAGCGTTGGCGGGGGGCCTGGTGAGACCCAGTACTTC.

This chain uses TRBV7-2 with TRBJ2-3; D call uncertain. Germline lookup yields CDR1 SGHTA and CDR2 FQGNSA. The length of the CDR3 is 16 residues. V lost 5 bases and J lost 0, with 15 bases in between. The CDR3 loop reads CASSPWAESSTDTQYF. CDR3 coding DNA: TGTGCCAGCAGCCCATGGGCCGAATCTAGCACAGATACGCAGTATTTT.

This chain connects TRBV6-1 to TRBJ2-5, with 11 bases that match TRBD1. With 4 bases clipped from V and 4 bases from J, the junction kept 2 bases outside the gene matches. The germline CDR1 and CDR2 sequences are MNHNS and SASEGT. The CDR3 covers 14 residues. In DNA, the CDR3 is TGTGCCAGCAGTGGGGGGACAGGGGGAGAGACCCAGTACTTC. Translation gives CASSGGTGGETQYF.

The CDR3 here is CASSQSRFSPGQETQYF. The CDR3 DNA follows: TGCGCCAGCAGCCAATCTCGGTTTTCCCCCGGCCAAGAGACCCAGTACTTC. The rearrangement joins TRBV4-1 to TRBJ2-5, with unresolved D. Germline loops: CDR1 MGHRA, CDR2 YSYEKL. CDR3 length equals 17 residues. Trimming removed 2 bases from V and 1 base from J, with 17 bases in between.

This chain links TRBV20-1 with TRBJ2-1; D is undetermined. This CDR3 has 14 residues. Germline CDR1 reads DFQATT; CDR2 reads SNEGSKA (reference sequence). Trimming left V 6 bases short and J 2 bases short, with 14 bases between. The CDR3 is CSAPSEITYNEQFF. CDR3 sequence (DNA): TGCAGTGCCCCATCGGAAATCACCTACAATGAGCAGTTCTTC.

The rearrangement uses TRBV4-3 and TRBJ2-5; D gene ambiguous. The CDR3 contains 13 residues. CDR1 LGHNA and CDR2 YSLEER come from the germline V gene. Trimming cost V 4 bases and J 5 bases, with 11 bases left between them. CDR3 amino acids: CASSRDIGETQYF. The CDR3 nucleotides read TGCGCCAGCAGCCGAGACATCGGGGAGACCCAGTACTTC.

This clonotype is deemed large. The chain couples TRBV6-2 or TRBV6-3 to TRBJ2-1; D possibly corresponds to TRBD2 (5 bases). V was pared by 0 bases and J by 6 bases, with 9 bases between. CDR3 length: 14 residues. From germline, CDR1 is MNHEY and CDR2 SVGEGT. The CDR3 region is CASSYSHEGNEQFF. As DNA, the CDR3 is TGTGCCAGCAGTTACTCCCACGAGGGCAATGAGCAGTTCTTC.